The sequence of this T cell receptor beta chain was determined in a study of control samples from healthy donors and cancer patients. This clone was observed a single time. The CDR3 is made up of 19 amino acids. Trimming pared 0 bases from V and 3 bases from J, leaving 21 bases between. The germline CDR1 and CDR2 sequences are SGHKS and YYEKEE (reference sequence). Some clones are missing from TCRdb's copy, which holds only in-frame ones; the method was immunoSEQ multiplex PCR. Counted here are 120,000 or so clones, just under 90% occurring once; the ten biggest clones make up about an eighth. Input material: blood. The gene calls are TRBV5-5 and TRBJ2-2, with D perhaps TRBD1 or TRBD2 (6 bases each). The clonotype comes from a man aged 25-45 years in good health. CDR3 nucleotides: TGTGCCAGCAGCTTGGAGGGGAGGTCACAGGGAAAACACACCGGGGAGCTGTTTTTT. Its translation is CASSLEGRSQGKHTGELFF.